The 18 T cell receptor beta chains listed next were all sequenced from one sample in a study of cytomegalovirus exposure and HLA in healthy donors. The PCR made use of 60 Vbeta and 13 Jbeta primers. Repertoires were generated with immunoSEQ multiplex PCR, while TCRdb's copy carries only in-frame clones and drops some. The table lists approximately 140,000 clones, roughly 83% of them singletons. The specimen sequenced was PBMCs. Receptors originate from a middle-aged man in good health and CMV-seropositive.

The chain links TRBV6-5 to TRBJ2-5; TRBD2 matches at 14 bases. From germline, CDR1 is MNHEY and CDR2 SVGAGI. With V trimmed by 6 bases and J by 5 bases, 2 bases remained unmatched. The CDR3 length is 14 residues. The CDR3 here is CASSGLAGGETQYF. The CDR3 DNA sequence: TGTGCCAGCAGCGGACTAGCGGGAGGTGAGACCCAGTACTTC.

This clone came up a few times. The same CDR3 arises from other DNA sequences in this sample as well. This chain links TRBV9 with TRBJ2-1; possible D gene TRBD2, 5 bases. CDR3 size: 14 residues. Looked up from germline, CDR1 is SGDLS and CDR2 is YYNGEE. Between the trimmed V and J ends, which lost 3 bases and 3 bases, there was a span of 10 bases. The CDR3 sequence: CASSGRGYYNEQFF. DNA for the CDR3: TGTGCCAGCAGCGGCCGGGGATACTACAATGAGCAGTTCTTC.

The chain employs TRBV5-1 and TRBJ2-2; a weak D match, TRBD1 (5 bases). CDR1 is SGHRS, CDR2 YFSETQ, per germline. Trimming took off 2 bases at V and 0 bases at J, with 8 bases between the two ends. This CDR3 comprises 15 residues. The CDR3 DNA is TGCGCCAGCAGCTTCCAGGGTGCGAACACCGGGGAGCTGTTTTTT. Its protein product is CASSFQGANTGELFF.

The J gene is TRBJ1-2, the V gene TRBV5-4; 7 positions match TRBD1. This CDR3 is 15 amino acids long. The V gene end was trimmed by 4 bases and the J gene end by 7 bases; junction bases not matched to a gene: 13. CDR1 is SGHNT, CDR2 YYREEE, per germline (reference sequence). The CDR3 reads CASSTIDRVGVGYTF. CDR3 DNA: TGTGCCAGCAGCACTATCGACAGGGTCGGCGTTGGCTACACCTTC.

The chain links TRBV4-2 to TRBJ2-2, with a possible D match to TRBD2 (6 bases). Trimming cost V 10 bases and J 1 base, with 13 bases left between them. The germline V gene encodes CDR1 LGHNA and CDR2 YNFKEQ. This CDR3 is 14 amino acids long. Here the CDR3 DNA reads TGTGCCACCGAGGAGGGTCGGAACACCGGGGAGCTGTTTTTT. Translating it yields CATEEGRNTGELFF.

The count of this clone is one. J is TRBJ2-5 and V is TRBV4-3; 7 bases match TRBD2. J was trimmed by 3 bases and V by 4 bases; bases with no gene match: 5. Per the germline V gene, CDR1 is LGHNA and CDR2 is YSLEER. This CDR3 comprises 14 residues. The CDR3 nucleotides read TGCGCCAGCAGCCGGTCCCTAGCGGAAGAGACCCAGTACTTC. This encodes CASSRSLAEETQYF.

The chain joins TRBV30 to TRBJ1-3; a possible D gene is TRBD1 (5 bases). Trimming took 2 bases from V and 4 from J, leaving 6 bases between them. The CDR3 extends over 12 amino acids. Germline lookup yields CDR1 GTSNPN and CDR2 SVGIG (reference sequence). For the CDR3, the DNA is TGTGCCTGGAGTTCAGGGGGAAACACCATATATTTT. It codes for CAWSSGGNTIYF.

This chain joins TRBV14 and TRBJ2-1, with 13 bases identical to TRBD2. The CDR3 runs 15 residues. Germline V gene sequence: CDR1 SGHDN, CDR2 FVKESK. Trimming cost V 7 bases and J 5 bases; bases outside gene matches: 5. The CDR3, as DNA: TGTGCCAGCAACCGACTAGCGGGAGGAGACAATGAGCAGTTCTTC. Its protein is CASNRLAGGDNEQFF.

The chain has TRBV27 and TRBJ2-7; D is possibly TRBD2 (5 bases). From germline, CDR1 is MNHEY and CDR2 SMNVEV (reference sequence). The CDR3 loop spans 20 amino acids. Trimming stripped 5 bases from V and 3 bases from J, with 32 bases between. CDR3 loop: CASSTRDSGVGPRSLYEQYF. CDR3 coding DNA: TGTGCCAGCAGTACCCGGGATTCTGGGGTAGGACCGAGATCGCTCTACGAGCAGTACTTC.

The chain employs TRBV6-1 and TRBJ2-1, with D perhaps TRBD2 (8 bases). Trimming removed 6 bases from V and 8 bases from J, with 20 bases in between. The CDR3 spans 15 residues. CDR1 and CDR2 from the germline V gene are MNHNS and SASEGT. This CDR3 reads CASRQGTRGRYEQFF. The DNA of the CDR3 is TGTGCCAGCAGACAGGGGACTAGAGGGAGGTATGAGCAGTTCTTC.

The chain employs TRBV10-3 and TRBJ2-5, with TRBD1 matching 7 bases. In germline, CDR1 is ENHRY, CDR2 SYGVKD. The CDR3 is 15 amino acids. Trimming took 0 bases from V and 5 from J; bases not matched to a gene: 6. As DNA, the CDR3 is TGTGCCATCAGTGAGTCGCCGACAGGGCCGGAGACCCAGTACTTC. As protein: CAISESPTGPETQYF.

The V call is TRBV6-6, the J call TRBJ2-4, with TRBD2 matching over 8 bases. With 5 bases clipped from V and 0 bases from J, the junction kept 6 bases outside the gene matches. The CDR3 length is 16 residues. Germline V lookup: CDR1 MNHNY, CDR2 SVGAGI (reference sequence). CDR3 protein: CASSLSGGLAKNIQYF. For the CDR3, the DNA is TGTGCCAGCAGTCTCAGCGGGGGTCTAGCCAAAAACATTCAGTACTTC.

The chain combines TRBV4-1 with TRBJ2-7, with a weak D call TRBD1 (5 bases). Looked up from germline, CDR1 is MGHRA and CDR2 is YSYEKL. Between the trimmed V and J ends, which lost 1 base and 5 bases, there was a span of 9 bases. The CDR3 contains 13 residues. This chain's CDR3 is CASSQVQGNEQYF. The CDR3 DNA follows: TGCGCCAGCAGCCAAGTCCAGGGTAACGAGCAGTACTTC.

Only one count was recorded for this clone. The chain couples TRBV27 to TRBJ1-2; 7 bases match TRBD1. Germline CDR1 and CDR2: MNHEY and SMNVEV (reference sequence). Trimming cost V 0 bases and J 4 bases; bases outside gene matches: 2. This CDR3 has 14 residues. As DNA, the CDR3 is TGTGCCAGCAGTTTATCAGGGGGCGGCTATGGCTACACCTTC. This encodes CASSLSGGGYGYTF.

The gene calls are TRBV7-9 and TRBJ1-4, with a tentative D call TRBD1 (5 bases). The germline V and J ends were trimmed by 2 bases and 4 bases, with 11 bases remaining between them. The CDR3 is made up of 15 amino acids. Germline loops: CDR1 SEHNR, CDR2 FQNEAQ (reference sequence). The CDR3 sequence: CASSLLTAVNEKLFF. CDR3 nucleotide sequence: TGTGCCAGCAGCTTATTGACAGCAGTTAATGAAAAACTGTTTTTT.

DNA of the CDR3: TGTGCCTGGAGTCGAGGCGGGACTCCGAACACTGAAGCTTTCTTT. This codes for CAWSRGGTPNTEAFF. This chain uses TRBV30 with TRBJ1-1; weak D call: TRBD1 (5 bases). Germline CDR1 reads GTSNPN; CDR2 reads SVGIG (reference sequence). V lost 2 bases and J 1 base, leaving 14 bases between the germline ends. This CDR3 has 15 amino acids.

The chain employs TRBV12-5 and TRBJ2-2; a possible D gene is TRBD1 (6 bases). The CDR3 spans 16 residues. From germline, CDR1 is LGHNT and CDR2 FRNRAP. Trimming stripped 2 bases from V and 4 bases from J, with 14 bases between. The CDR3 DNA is TGTGCTAGTGGTTTGACACAAACAGGGACCACCGGGGAGCTGTTTTTT. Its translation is CASGLTQTGTTGELFF.

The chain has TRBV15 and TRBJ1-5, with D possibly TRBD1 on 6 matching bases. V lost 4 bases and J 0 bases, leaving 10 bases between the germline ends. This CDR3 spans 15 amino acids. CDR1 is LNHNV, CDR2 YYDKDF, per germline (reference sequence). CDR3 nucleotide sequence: TGTGCCACCAGCACGACAGGCAATAGCAATCAGCCCCAGCATTTT. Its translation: CATSTTGNSNQPQHF.